This TCR beta chain was retrieved from a study of early stage breast cancer tumors. Overall study results and limits: Commonly generated sequences made up most enriched TCRB sequences shared between patients. Compared with adjacent normal breast, tumors showed approximately 2.5-fold denser, more clonal T cells.

Trimming took 2 bases from V and 5 from J, leaving 19 bases between them. The CDR3 loop spans 16 amino acids. Germline V gene data show CDR1 as LGHNT and CDR2 as FRNRAP. Libraries were prepared by immunoSEQ multiplex PCR; TCRdb keeps only in-frame clonotypes and omits some of them. The sample consists of 60,000 to 80,000 clones, under 85% of them appearing once. On this clone: Its target is unknown.

This TCR derives from a person aged 55 to 75 with breast cancer. The sequenced sample was blood. The chain employs TRBV12-5 and TRBJ2-7; D perhaps matches TRBD2 (6 bases). CDR3 bases: TGTGCTAGTGGTTTGCTCCGGGGGACCCTAGACGACGAGCAGTACTTC. Translation gives CASGLLRGTLDDEQYF.